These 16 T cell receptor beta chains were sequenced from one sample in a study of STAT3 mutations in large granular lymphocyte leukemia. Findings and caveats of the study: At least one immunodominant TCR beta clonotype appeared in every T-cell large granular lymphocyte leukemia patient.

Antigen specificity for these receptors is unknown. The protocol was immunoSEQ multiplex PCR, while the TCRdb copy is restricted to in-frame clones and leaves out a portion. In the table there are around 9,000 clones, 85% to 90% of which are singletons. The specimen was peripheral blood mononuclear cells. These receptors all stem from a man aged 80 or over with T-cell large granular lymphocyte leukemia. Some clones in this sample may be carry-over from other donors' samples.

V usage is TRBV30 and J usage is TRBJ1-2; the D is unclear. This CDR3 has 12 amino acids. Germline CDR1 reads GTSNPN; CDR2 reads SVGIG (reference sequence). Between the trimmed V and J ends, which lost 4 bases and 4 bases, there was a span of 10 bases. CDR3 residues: CAWNSGLYGYTF. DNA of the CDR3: TGTGCCTGGAACAGCGGCCTCTATGGCTACACCTTC.

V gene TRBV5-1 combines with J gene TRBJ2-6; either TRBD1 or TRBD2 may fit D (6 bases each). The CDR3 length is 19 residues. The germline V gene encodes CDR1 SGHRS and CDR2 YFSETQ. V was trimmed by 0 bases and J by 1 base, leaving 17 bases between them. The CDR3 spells CASSLVGDWGLSGANVLTF. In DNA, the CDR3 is TGCGCCAGCAGCTTGGTTGGGGACTGGGGGCTATCTGGGGCCAACGTCCTGACTTTC.

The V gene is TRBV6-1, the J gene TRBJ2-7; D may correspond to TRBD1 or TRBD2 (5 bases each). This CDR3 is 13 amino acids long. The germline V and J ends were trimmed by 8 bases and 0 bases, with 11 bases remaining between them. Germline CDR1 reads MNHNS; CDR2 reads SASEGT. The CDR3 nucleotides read TGTGCCAGCGGGGACCTTAGCTCCTACGAGCAGTACTTC. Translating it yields CASGDLSSYEQYF.

This chain's CDR3 is CASSPLAGGRRTGELFF. CDR3 bases: TGTGCCAGCTCACCACTAGCGGGGGGGCGTCGCACCGGGGAGCTGTTTTTT. J is TRBJ2-2 and V is TRBV18; 11 bases match TRBD2. The CDR3 spans 17 residues. J gave up 4 bases and V 1 base, and 5 bases lay outside the gene matches. The germline V gene encodes CDR1 KGHSH and CDR2 LQKENI.

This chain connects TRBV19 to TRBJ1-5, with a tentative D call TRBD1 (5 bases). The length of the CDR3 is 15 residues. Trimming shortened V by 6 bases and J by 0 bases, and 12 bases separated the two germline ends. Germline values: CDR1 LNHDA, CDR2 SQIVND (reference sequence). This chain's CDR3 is CASSPGPPSNQPQHF. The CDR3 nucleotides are TGTGCCAGTAGCCCGGGACCCCCTAGCAATCAGCCCCAGCATTTT.

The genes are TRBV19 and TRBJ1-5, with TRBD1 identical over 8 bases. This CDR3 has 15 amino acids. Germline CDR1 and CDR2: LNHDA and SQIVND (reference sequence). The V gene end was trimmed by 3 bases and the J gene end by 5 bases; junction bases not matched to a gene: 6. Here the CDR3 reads CASSIWDRLYQPQHF. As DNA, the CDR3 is TGTGCCAGTAGTATCTGGGACAGGCTTTATCAGCCCCAGCATTTT.

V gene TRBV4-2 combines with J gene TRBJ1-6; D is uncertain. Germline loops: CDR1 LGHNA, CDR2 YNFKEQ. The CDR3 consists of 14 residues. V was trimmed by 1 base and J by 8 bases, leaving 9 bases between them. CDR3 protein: CASSQARAHSPLHF. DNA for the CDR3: TGTGCCAGCAGCCAAGCACGGGCACATTCACCCCTCCACTTT.

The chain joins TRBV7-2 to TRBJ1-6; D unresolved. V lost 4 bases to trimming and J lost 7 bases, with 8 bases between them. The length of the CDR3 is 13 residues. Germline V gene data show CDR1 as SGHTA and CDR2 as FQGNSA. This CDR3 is CASSSDVNSPLHF. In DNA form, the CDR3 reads TGTGCCAGCAGCTCCGACGTGAATTCACCCCTCCACTTT.

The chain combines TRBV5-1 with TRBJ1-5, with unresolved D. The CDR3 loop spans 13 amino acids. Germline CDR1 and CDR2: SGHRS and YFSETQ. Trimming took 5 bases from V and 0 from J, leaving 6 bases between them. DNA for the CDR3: TGCGCCAGCAGGGATGATAGCAATCAGCCCCAGCATTTT. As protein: CASRDDSNQPQHF.

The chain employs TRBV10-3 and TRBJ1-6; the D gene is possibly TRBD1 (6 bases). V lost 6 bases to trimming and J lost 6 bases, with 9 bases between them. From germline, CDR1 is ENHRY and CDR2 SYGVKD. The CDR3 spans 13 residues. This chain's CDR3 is CAIRDSLNSPLHF. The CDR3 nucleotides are TGTGCCATCAGGGACAGCCTTAATTCACCCCTCCACTTT.

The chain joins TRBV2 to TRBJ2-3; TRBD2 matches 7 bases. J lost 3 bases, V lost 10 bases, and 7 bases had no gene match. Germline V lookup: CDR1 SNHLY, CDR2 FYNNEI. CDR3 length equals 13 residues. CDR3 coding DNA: TGTGCCACGGGGGGACCCTATACAGATACGCAGTATTTT. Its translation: CATGGPYTDTQYF. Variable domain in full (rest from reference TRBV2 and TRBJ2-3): EPEVTQTPSHQVTQMGQEVILRCVPISNHLYFYWYRQILGQKVEFLVSFYNNEISEKSEIFDDQFSVERPDGSNFTLKIRSTKLEDSAMYFCATGGPYTDTQYFGPGTRLTVL.

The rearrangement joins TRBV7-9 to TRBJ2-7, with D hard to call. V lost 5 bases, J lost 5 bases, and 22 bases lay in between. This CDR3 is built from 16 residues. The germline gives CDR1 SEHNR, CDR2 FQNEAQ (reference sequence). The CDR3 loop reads CASSHPPGPRPHEQYF. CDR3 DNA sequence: TGTGCCAGCAGCCATCCCCCCGGCCCTCGGCCCCACGAGCAGTACTTC. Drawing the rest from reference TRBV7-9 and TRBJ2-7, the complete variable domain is DTGVSQNPRHKITKRGQNVTFRCDPISEHNRLYWYRQTLGQGPEFLTYFQNEAQLEKSRLLSDRFSAERPKGSFSTLEIQRTEQGDSAMYLCASSHPPGPRPHEQYFGPGTRLTVT.

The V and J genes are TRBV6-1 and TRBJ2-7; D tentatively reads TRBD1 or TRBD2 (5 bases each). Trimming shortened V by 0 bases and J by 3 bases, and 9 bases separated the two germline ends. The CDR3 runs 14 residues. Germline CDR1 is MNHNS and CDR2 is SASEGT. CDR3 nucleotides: TGTGCCAGCAGTGAAGCGCAGGGAGACTACGAGCAGTACTTC. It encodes CASSEAQGDYEQYF.

The CDR3 DNA reads TGTGCCAGCAGCCATGACAGGGGGCGCTGGGCAGATACGCAGTATTTT. This gives the protein CASSHDRGRWADTQYF. The chain uses TRBV14 and TRBJ2-3; 10 bases align to TRBD1. Germline V gene lookup returns CDR1 SGHDN and CDR2 FVKESK. J was trimmed by 4 bases and V by 3 bases; bases with no gene match: 7. This CDR3 is 16 amino acids long.

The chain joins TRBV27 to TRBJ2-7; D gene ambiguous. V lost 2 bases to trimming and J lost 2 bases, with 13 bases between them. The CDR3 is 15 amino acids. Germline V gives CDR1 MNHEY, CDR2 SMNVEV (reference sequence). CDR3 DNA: TGTGCCAGCAGTTTAGAAGTTGCAGGCACCTACGAGCAGTACTTC. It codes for CASSLEVAGTYEQYF.

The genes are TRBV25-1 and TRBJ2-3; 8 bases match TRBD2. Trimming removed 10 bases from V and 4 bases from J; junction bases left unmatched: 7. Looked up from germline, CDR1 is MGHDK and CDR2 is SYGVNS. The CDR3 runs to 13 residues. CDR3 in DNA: TGTGCCACGGGGGGGGCCGGGGCAGATACGCAGTATTTT. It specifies CATGGAGADTQYF.